The clone carrying this T cell receptor beta chain has only a few counts. What it binds is unknown. The junction does not match germline at one end; this may be a read error. Cultured CD4+ T cell DNA was sequenced using the Oncomine TCR Beta short-read assay. MiXCR was run by TCRdb on the PCR reads, yielding one entry per CDR3 protein. The data contain approximately 14,000 distinct CDR3 sequences, around 73% of them singletons. The data originate from a study of vaccination and CD4 T cells after COVID-19. The wider study: Researchers treated control cultures with a CEFX pool, an HIV-1 Nef pool, or no peptide.

The length of the CDR3 is 13 residues. CDR1 is MDHEN, CDR2 SYDVKM, per germline. The treatment: approximately 10-day PBMC culture with coronavirus spike peptide pools or control peptides (ViraFEST assay). V gene TRBV28 combines with J gene TRBJ1-2; D gene ambiguous. Specimen: CD4+ T cells from blood, cultured in vitro. The sequence derives from a human donor who had recovered from COVID-19. This CDR3 reads CASSSQTIFVCGF. As DNA, the CDR3 is TGTGCCAGCAGTTCCCAGACCATTTTTGTCTGTGGTTTC.